This is a list of T cell receptor beta chains from one sample in a study of blood T cells in healthy people across ages. TCRdb used MiXCR to reprocess the 5' RACE reads, holding one entry per CDR3 protein. The sample gives approximately 790,000 distinct CDR3 sequences, about 59% of which show up once; 25% to 30% is in the top ten. Sequencing used blood. The receptors originated from a man aged 25-45 years in good health. Both conserved end residues are part of each CDR3. D genes are given only for firm matches. Rows give clone size only sometimes, using once, few, many, or a class for an expanded clone.

CDR3	DNA	size	D	J	V
CASGQVTYEQYF	TGTGCCAGCGGACAGGTTACCTACGAGCAGTACTTC	NA	TRBD1	TRBJ2-7	TRBV28
CASSLVGTSSYNEQFF	TGTGCCAGCAGCTTAGTGGGGACAAGCTCCTACAATGAGCAGTTCTTC	NA	NA	TRBJ2-1	TRBV7-2
CASSQTTRRTDTQYF	TGTGCCAGCAGCCAGACGACAAGGCGCACAGATACGCAGTATTTT	NA	NA	TRBJ2-3	TRBV14
CASSPRGSQGGNQPQHF	TGTGCCAGCAGCCCTAGGGGCTCCCAGGGGGGCAATCAGCCCCAGCATTTT	NA	TRBD1	TRBJ1-5	TRBV7-2
CASSQVGSGGETQFF	TGTGCCAGCAGCCAAGTAGGAAGCGGGGGAGAGACCCAGTTCTTC	NA	TRBD2	TRBJ2-1	TRBV4-2
CASSHLGEQYF	TGTGCCAGCAGTCACCTCGGGGAGCAGTACTTC	few	NA	TRBJ2-7	TRBV27
CASSFSGVFYTDTQYF	TGTGCCAGCAGCTTTAGCGGCGTGTTTTACACAGATACGCAGTATTTT	many	NA	TRBJ2-3	TRBV7-9
CASSLEYLAGYTDTQYF	TGTGCCAGCAGCTTAGAGTATCTAGCGGGGTACACAGATACGCAGTATTTT	few	TRBD2	TRBJ2-3	TRBV7-2
CAISESRGLSYNEQFF	TGTGCCATCAGTGAGTCGAGGGGCCTCTCCTACAATGAGCAGTTCTTC	NA	NA	TRBJ2-1	TRBV10-3
CASSLAGRHEQFF	TGTGCCAGCAGCTTAGCGGGCCGGCATGAGCAGTTCTTC	NA	NA	TRBJ2-1	TRBV7-2
CASSQGLGGGLLSEQFF	TGTGCCAGCAGCCAAGGCCTCGGCGGTGGACTACTAAGTGAGCAGTTCTTC	NA	NA	TRBJ2-1	TRBV14
CASSPGGARYNEQFF	TGTGCCAGCAGCCCCGGGGGGGCCCGTTACAATGAGCAGTTCTTC	NA	TRBD2	TRBJ2-1	TRBV7-2
CSVVNAGLAGGTSSYEQYF	TGCAGCGTTGTTAACGCGGGACTAGCGGGGGGTACTAGCTCCTACGAGCAGTACTTC	few	TRBD2	TRBJ2-7	TRBV29-1